This is a list of T cell receptor beta chains from one sample in a study of CD8 T cells in ankylosing spondylitis. MiXCR, run by TCRdb on the 5' RACE reads, gives a single entry per CDR3 protein. The sample lists approximately 440,000 distinct CDR3 sequences; more than 15% were seen once. Material: blood, either unsorted or a sorted T cell fraction (not recorded which). These receptors came from a male donor with ankylosing spondylitis. Both conserved end residues are part of each CDR3. The D gene is left open where the match is weak. A row's size may be missing; if present it is once, few, many or a size class.

clone size	J gene	V gene	D gene	CDR3 protein	CDR3 DNA
few	TRBJ2-7	TRBV12-3/TRBV12-4	TRBD2	CASSPRFGRLAGFYEQYF	TGTGCCAGCAGCCCACGATTCGGTCGACTAGCGGGATTCTACGAGCAGTACTTC
.	TRBJ2-3	TRBV20-1	.	CSARPLAAGKLQSTDTQYF	TGCAGTGCTCGCCCCCTGGCGGCGGGAAAACTGCAATCCACAGATACGCAGTATTTT
.	TRBJ1-1	TRBV3-1	TRBD1	CASSYRQGRGTTEAFF	TGTGCCAGCAGCTACCGACAGGGTAGAGGGACCACTGAAGCTTTCTTT
.	TRBJ2-7	TRBV9	TRBD2	CASSVGGGPSGRNYEQYF	TGTGCCAGCAGCGTAGGGGGGGGGCCCAGCGGGAGAAACTACGAGCAGTACTTC
few	TRBJ2-3	TRBV6-4	.	CASSDLRSDTQYF	TGTGCCAGCAGTGACTTGAGGTCAGATACGCAGTATTTT
.	TRBJ1-4	TRBV7-2	TRBD1	CASSQDRGQKLFF	TGTGCCAGCAGCCAAGACAGGGGACAAAAACTGTTTTTT
once	TRBJ1-1	TRBV6-5	TRBD1	CASSFTGTGGARTEAFF	TGTGCCAGCAGTTTCACCGGGACAGGGGGCGCGAGAACTGAAGCTTTCTTT
.	TRBJ2-3	TRBV28	.	CASSLPHTDTQYF	TGTGCCAGCAGTTTACCCCACACAGATACGCAGTATTTT
few	TRBJ2-1	TRBV7-3	.	CASSLIPQRTYNEQFF	TGTGCCAGCAGCTTAATCCCCCAGCGGACCTACAATGAGCAGTTCTTC
.	TRBJ1-2	TRBV7-2	.	CASSLVWAGEGYTF	TGTGCCAGCAGCTTAGTATGGGCAGGGGAAGGCTACACCTTC
.	TRBJ1-2	TRBV6-1	.	CASSRNRGAYGYTF	TGTGCCAGCAGCCGAAATCGGGGAGCCTATGGCTACACCTTC
.	TRBJ2-1	TRBV2	.	CASSRDTPYNEQFF	TGTGCCAGCTCCCGGGACACACCTTACAATGAGCAGTTCTTC
.	TRBJ1-2	TRBV30	TRBD1	CAWKGQGANGYTF	TGTGCCTGGAAGGGGCAGGGGGCTAATGGCTACACCTTC
few	TRBJ1-1	TRBV5-1	.	CASSFSDSLTEAFF	TGCGCCAGCAGCTTTTCGGACAGTCTCACTGAAGCTTTCTTT
.	TRBJ2-1	TRBV11-3	.	CASSLRINEQFF	TGTGCCAGCAGCTTGAGAATCAATGAGCAGTTCTTC
.	TRBJ2-2	TRBV24-1	TRBD1	CATSESGQGVGELFF	TGTGCCACCAGTGAGTCGGGACAGGGCGTCGGGGAGCTGTTTTTT
few	TRBJ2-2	TRBV28	.	CAASGPNTGELFF	TGTGCGGCCAGTGGCCCGAACACCGGGGAGCTGTTTTTT